Below, one T cell receptor (beta chain) is given with its context. Its target is not known. V shed 8 bases and J 0 bases; nucleotides not matched to a gene: 4. Germline CDR1 is ENHRY and CDR2 is SYGVKD. The CDR3 loop spans 14 amino acids. The data were taken from a study of T cell responses to AZD1222 COVID-19 vaccine. Method: immunoSEQ multiplex PCR; TCRdb's copy keeps in-frame clones and lacks some. Here the sample spans 100,000 or so clones, over 85% being singletons. Study-level results: Targets within unmutated variant regions were reportedly found for nearly half of spike-specific TCRs. The donor cohort was predominantly white British with a female majority, and clonal diversity may have been underestimated. After the peak T cell response, and only then, were repertoires sampled. Spike-specific TCR breadth and depth grew following two AZD1222 doses.

The starting material was peripheral blood, obtained on day 0 of AZD1222 vaccination. The sequence was obtained from an adult in good health. The rearrangement joins TRBV10-3 to TRBJ1-3, with 7 bases that match TRBD1. The CDR3 protein is CAIATGSSGNTIYF. In DNA form, the CDR3 reads TGTGCCATCGCGACAGGGAGCTCTGGAAACACCATATATTTT.